What follows are 17 T cell receptor beta chains derived from one specimen sequenced in a study of regulatory T cells in long-lasting Graves disease. The time point is: newly diagnosed GD, antithyroid drugs for less than 3 months. TCR sequences were obtained from RNA taken from PBMCs. Through Arm-PCR of CDR3 regions and iRepertoire HTBI primers, TCR beta libraries were built. TCRdb recomputed calls from the multiplex PCR reads with MiXCR, one row per CDR3 protein. The data show 400,000 to 550,000 distinct CDR3 sequences, 15% seen once. The sample was also linked to a second study, of T cells in Graves' hyperthyroidism and ophthalmopathy.

Sample: peripheral blood mononuclear cells (PBMCs), taken at new diagnosis, from a patient treated with antithyroid drugs. The receptor set was obtained from a woman aged 25-40 years with Graves disease.

The V call is TRBV5-1, the J call TRBJ2-1; 10 nucleotides align to TRBD2. The CDR3 has 17 amino acids. V trimming: 0 bases; J trimming: 4 bases; junction bases outside the gene matches: 7. Germline-derived CDR1 and CDR2 are SGHRS and YFSETQ. For the CDR3, the DNA is TGCGCCAGCAGCTTGGTGGCTAGCGGGAGAGGATACAATGAGCAGTTCTTC. Translation: CASSLVASGRGYNEQFF. The full variable domain, completed using reference TRBV5-1 and TRBJ2-1, is KAGVTQTPRYLIKTRGQQVTLSCSPISGHRSVSWYQQTPGQGLQFLFEYFSETQRNKGNFPGRFSGRQFSNSRSEMNVSTLELGDSALYLCASSLVASGRGYNEQFFGPGTRLTVL.

This clonotype has just a few counts. Since a much larger clone is just one base distant, this may be a read error. The DNA for the CDR3 is TGCAGTGCTAGAGGCCCCCGGGGGCCTTACACTGAAGCTTTCTTT. Translating gives CSARGPRGPYTEAFF. The chain recombines TRBV20-1 with TRBJ1-1; weak D call: TRBD1 (6 bases). V was shortened by 1 base and J by 3 bases, with 15 bases between the two germline ends. Germline-derived CDR1 and CDR2 are DFQATT and SNEGSKA (reference sequence). This CDR3 is 15 amino acids long.

V and J are TRBV5-5 and TRBJ1-3; D is unresolved. V dropped 5 bases and J dropped 3 bases, with 6 bases sitting between them. The CDR3 runs 12 residues. CDR1 and CDR2 from the germline V gene are SGHKS and YYEKEE (reference sequence). CDR3 sequence: CASSENGNTIYF. For the CDR3, the DNA is TGTGCCAGCAGTGAAAATGGAAACACCATATATTTT.

The chain employs TRBV6-1 and TRBJ2-2; 13 nucleotides line up with TRBD2. The length of the CDR3 is 15 residues. Germline V CDR1 and CDR2: MNHNS, SASEGT. V gave up 8 bases and J gave up 6 bases; unmatched junction bases: 6. The CDR3 is CASGGLAGVPGELFF. CDR3 coding DNA: TGTGCCAGCGGAGGACTAGCGGGAGTTCCCGGGGAGCTGTTTTTT.

This clonotype was seen a few times. The chain links TRBV18 to TRBJ2-1; weak D call: TRBD1 (6 bases). Germline loops: CDR1 KGHSH, CDR2 LQKENI. The CDR3 extends over 13 amino acids. V was pared by 5 bases and J by 10 bases, with 15 bases between. In DNA form, the CDR3 reads TGTGCCAGCTCAACCCGGCGACAGGAGGAGCAGTTCTTC. This translates into CASSTRRQEEQFF. Using reference TRBV18 and TRBJ2-1 for the parts outside the CDR3, the full variable domain is NAGVMQNPRHLVRRRGQEARLRCSPMKGHSHVYWYRQLPEEGLKFMVYLQKENIIDESGMPKERFSAEFPKEGPSILRIQQVVRGDSAAYFCASSTRRQEEQFFGPGTRLTVL.

This clonotype was picked up a small number of times. The V gene is TRBV29-1, the J gene TRBJ2-1; 14 bases align to TRBD2. This CDR3 is 16 amino acids long. Looked up from germline, CDR1 is SQVTM and CDR2 is ANQGSEA. The J segment lost 0 bases and the V segment lost 5 bases, leaving 3 bases of the junction unmatched. CDR3 residues: CSVQGTSGSSYNEQFF. In DNA, the CDR3 is TGCAGCGTTCAAGGGACTAGCGGGAGCTCCTACAATGAGCAGTTCTTC.

At least ten counts were recorded for this clonotype. The CDR3 reads CSARDKANEQFF. For the CDR3, the DNA is TGCAGTGCTAGAGATAAGGCCAATGAGCAGTTCTTC. V is TRBV20-1 and J is TRBJ2-1; D uncertain. Trimming shortened V by 0 bases and J by 6 bases, and 6 bases separated the two germline ends. Germline CDR1 reads DFQATT; CDR2 reads SNEGSKA (reference sequence). The CDR3 length is 12 residues.

This rearrangement joins TRBV2 to TRBJ2-7, with 11 bases fitting TRBD1. V shed 6 bases, J shed 0 bases, and the junction held 4 bases outside the gene matches. The V gene's germline CDR1 is SNHLY and CDR2 FYNNEI. The CDR3 is made up of 15 amino acids. The CDR3: CASSGDRGSSYEQYF. In DNA, the CDR3 is TGTGCCAGCAGCGGGGACAGGGGGAGCTCCTACGAGCAGTACTTC.

The rearrangement joins TRBV29-1 to TRBJ2-3, with D unclear. There are 10 residues in the CDR3. V lost 4 bases and J lost 6, with 5 bases in between. Germline values: CDR1 SQVTM, CDR2 ANQGSEA. CDR3 region: CSVGQDTQYF. The CDR3 bases are TGCAGCGTTGGCCAGGATACGCAGTATTTT.

There are many counts of this clonotype. The chain combines TRBV6-2 or TRBV6-3 with TRBJ2-7; 9 bases are a match to TRBD2. Germline CDR1 reads MNHEY; CDR2 reads SVGEGT. J lost 12 bases, V lost 0 bases, and 12 bases had no gene match. The CDR3 totals 15 residues. CDR3 nucleotide sequence: TGTGCCAGCAGTTACTCGAAGAGCGGGAGGACCAGCCGGTACTTC. Amino acid sequence: CASSYSKSGRTSRYF.

At least ten counts were recorded for this clonotype. In DNA, the CDR3 is TGTGCCAGCAGTTGGACTAGCGGGTCGCCCCTTGATACGCAGTATTTT. Encoded protein: CASSWTSGSPLDTQYF. The chain employs TRBV27 and TRBJ2-3; 11 positions agree with TRBD2. Germline CDR1 and CDR2: MNHEY and SMNVEV (reference sequence). The CDR3 runs to 16 residues. The junction had 9 bases not matched to a gene; V was cut back by 4 bases and J by 6 bases.

This clonotype was detected a few times. The CDR3: CASSIPAMGSGNTDTQYF. In nucleotides, the CDR3 is TGTGCCAGTAGTATCCCCGCCATGGGGAGCGGAAACACAGATACGCAGTATTTT. The chain combines TRBV19 with TRBJ2-3; a weak D match, TRBD2 (5 bases). V lost 3 bases to trimming and J lost 2 bases, with 21 bases between them. Germline CDR1 LNHDA, CDR2 SQIVND (reference sequence). CDR3 size: 18 residues. Drawing the rest from reference TRBV19 and TRBJ2-3, the complete variable domain is DGGITQSPKYLFRKEGQNVTLSCEQNLNHDAMYWYRQDPGQGLRLIYYSQIVNDFQKGDIAEGYSVSREKKESFPLTVTSAQKNPTAFYLCASSIPAMGSGNTDTQYFGPGTRLTVL.

This clonotype was seen more than once but under ten times. A read error may explain this, as a much larger clone is one base away. The rearrangement uses TRBV6-2 or TRBV6-3 and TRBJ2-7; 9 nucleotides align to TRBD1. The CDR3 extends over 15 amino acids. The ends lost 1 base at V and 4 bases at J; junction bases unmatched: 5. Germline CDR1 and CDR2: MNHEY and SVGEGT. The CDR3 loop reads CASSYLRDRVYEQYF. CDR3 DNA: TGTGCCAGCAGTTACTTGAGGGACAGGGTGTACGAGCAGTACTTC.

CDR3 sequence (DNA): TGCAGTGCTCATGACAGCTCTGGAAACACCATATATTTT. This encodes CSAHDSSGNTIYF. The rearrangement uses TRBV20-1 and TRBJ1-3; TRBD1 is a possible D gene (5 bases). Germline V gene data show CDR1 as DFQATT and CDR2 as SNEGSKA (reference sequence). The V gene lost 5 bases and the J gene lost 0 bases, with 8 bases spanning the gap. The CDR3 length is 13 residues.

V usage is TRBV6-2 or TRBV6-3 and J usage is TRBJ2-3, with 13 bases aligning to TRBD2. J lost 9 bases, V lost 7 bases, and 10 bases had no gene match. The CDR3 loop spans 15 amino acids. The germline V gene has CDR1 MNHEY and CDR2 SVGEGT. The CDR3 region is CASIPGLAGDETQYF. Written as DNA, the CDR3 is TGTGCCAGCATCCCAGGACTAGCGGGAGATGAGACGCAGTATTTT.

Ten or more counts support this clonotype. CDR3 bases: TGTGCCAGCACCTTTACCCGGGGGAGAGCTTTCTTT. It translates to CASTFTRGRAFF. The V gene is TRBV28, the J gene TRBJ1-1, with a tentative D call TRBD1 (5 bases). The germline V gene encodes CDR1 MDHEN and CDR2 SYDVKM. This CDR3 is built from 12 residues. V was pared by 7 bases and J by 10 bases, with 16 bases between.

CDR3 coding DNA: TGTGCCAGCAGCCAACCCCTCTATACTTCCGGGACAGGGATTAAGTGGGACACTGAAGCTTTCTTT. It encodes CASSQPLYTSGTGIKWDTEAFF. The gene calls are TRBV7-4 and TRBJ1-1; 9 bases match TRBD1. The CDR3 loop spans 22 amino acids. CDR1 and CDR2 (germline): SGHVT, SQSDAQ. V trimming: 5 bases; J trimming: 3 bases; junction bases outside the gene matches: 28.